One sample yielded the 21 T cell receptor beta chains listed below, sequenced in a study of identical twins. TCRdb reanalysed the 5' RACE reads using MiXCR and keeps one entry per CDR3 protein. The sample records around 530,000 distinct CDR3 sequences, approximately 14% being singletons. This same sample was also part of a study on yellow fever vaccine responses in identical twins.

The specimen sequenced was CD4+ T cells sorted from blood. The receptors derive from a woman aged 18-30 years in good health.

V usage is TRBV7-8 and J usage is TRBJ2-1; no firm D call. The CDR3 length is 16 residues. Germline CDR1 and CDR2: SGHVS and FQNEAQ. V gave up 5 bases and J gave up 0 bases, with 14 bases separating them. CDR3 sequence reads: CASSLERVPSYNEQFF. DNA of the CDR3: TGTGCCAGCAGCCTCGAGAGAGTACCCTCCTACAATGAGCAGTTCTTC.

The genes are TRBV7-9 and TRBJ2-1; 10 positions agree with TRBD2. The CDR3 has 14 residues. The V gene end was trimmed by 3 bases and the J gene end by 10 bases; junction bases not matched to a gene: 6. CDR1 is SEHNR, CDR2 FQNEAQ, per germline (reference sequence). Here the CDR3 reads CASSFGSGGAEQFF. As DNA, the CDR3 is TGTGCCAGCAGCTTTGGCAGCGGGGGGGCGGAGCAGTTCTTC.

V and J are TRBV20-1 and TRBJ1-5; a possible D gene is TRBD1 (6 bases). The V gene lost 3 bases and the J gene lost 7 bases, with 13 bases spanning the gap. Germline CDR1 DFQATT, CDR2 SNEGSKA (reference sequence). The CDR3 runs 13 residues. CDR3 DNA: TGCAGTGCTAGTCCAGGGGAAGGACAGCCCCAGCATTTT. Amino acid sequence: CSASPGEGQPQHF.

The CDR3 sequence is CASSLFWGSADNTGELFF. The CDR3 nucleotides read TGTGCCAGCAGTTTATTTTGGGGTTCTGCGGATAACACCGGGGAGCTGTTTTTT. The chain employs TRBV12-3 or TRBV12-4 and TRBJ2-2; D not resolved. There are 18 residues in the CDR3. V shed 2 bases and J shed 2 bases, with 18 bases lying between them.

This clonotype was detected a few times. The chain uses TRBV29-1 and TRBJ2-3; 10 bases line up with TRBD1. The CDR3 covers 16 residues. Per the germline V gene, CDR1 is SQVTM and CDR2 is ANQGSEA. The CDR3 spells CTHRDRGHPGTDTQYF. CDR3 DNA sequence: TGCACCCACCGGGACAGGGGCCACCCGGGCACAGATACGCAGTATTTT.

This clonotype was counted a few times. The gene calls are TRBV12-3 or TRBV12-4 and TRBJ2-3; D is perhaps TRBD2 (6 bases). The ends were cut back, 6 bases at V and 13 bases at J, with 17 bases in the middle. The CDR3 has 12 residues. The CDR3 sequence is CASSPDGEVEYF. CDR3 sequence (DNA): TGTGCCAGCAGCCCGGACGGGGAGGTGGAGTATTTT.

This clonotype was observed at least ten times. The chain carries TRBV3-1 and TRBJ2-1, with TRBD2 matching 10 bases. Germline V lookup: CDR1 LGHDT, CDR2 YNNKEL (reference sequence). The CDR3 has 16 residues. V lost 4 bases, J lost 5 bases, and 8 bases stayed unmatched. CDR3 coding DNA: TGTGCCAGCAGCCCGAGAATAGCGGGAGGAGACAATGAGCAGTTCTTC. Its translation: CASSPRIAGGDNEQFF.

The CDR3 region is CASSPQLAGSTDTQYF. CDR3 DNA sequence: TGTGCCAGCAGCCCCCAACTAGCGGGTAGCACAGATACGCAGTATTTT. The chain joins TRBV3-1 to TRBJ2-3; 9 bases match TRBD2. From germline, CDR1 is LGHDT and CDR2 YNNKEL (reference sequence). Trimming removed 4 bases from V and 0 bases from J; junction bases left unmatched: 5. The CDR3 runs to 16 residues.

The V and J genes are TRBV10-2 and TRBJ1-1; D remains ambiguous. The CDR3 totals 11 residues. V lost 7 bases and J lost 8, with 11 bases in between. Germline V gives CDR1 WSHSY, CDR2 SAAADI. The CDR3 region has the DNA TGCGCCAGCACCGGGCCCTCCGAAGCTTTCTTT. It encodes CASTGPSEAFF.

This clonotype has ten or more counts. The CDR3 reads CASSLSKTYNEQFF. In DNA form, the CDR3 reads TGTGCCAGCAGCCTTAGCAAAACCTACAATGAGCAGTTCTTC. J is TRBJ2-1 and V is TRBV3-1, with D unresolved. CDR1 and CDR2 (germline): LGHDT, YNNKEL (reference sequence). The CDR3 length is 14 residues. V lost 4 bases and J 2 bases, leaving 9 bases between the germline ends.

This sequence joins TRBV20-1 and TRBJ2-7, with 8 bases fitting TRBD2. Germline V gives CDR1 DFQATT, CDR2 SNEGSKA (reference sequence). Germline trimming cut 1 base from V and 7 bases from J; bases unmatched to any gene: 9. This CDR3 is 14 amino acids long. The CDR3 nucleotides are TGCAGTGCTAGAGTCCCGGGGGGGCCGGGTGAGCAGTACGTC. This sequence encodes CSARVPGGPGEQYV.

This chain connects TRBV3-1 to TRBJ2-3; D not resolved. The CDR3 extends over 16 amino acids. Germline CDR1 LGHDT, CDR2 YNNKEL (reference sequence). V shed 4 bases and J shed 0 bases, with 14 bases lying between them. CDR3 loop: CASSPTTPTSTDTQYF. CDR3 nucleotide sequence: TGTGCCAGCAGCCCTACGACTCCGACTAGCACAGATACGCAGTATTTT.

This chain joins TRBV3-1 and TRBJ2-5; 7 bases fit TRBD2. Germline assignment: CDR1 LGHDT and CDR2 YNNKEL (reference sequence). The CDR3 spans 15 residues. The J segment lost 2 bases and the V segment lost 4 bases, leaving 7 bases of the junction unmatched. The DNA for the CDR3 is TGTGCCAGCAGCCCCCTCACTAGCGCTCAAGAGACCCAGTACTTC. It yields the protein CASSPLTSAQETQYF.

This clonotype was found a few times. The chain is built from TRBV12-3 or TRBV12-4 and TRBJ1-4; maybe TRBD1 (6 bases). V dropped 6 bases and J dropped 7 bases, with 9 bases sitting between them. The CDR3 has 12 residues. The CDR3 DNA sequence: TGTGCCAGCAGAGGGGGAGGTGAAAAACTGTTTTTT. Amino acid sequence: CASRGGGEKLFF.

This clonotype was recorded a few times. This chain joins TRBV7-3 and TRBJ2-5, with D tentatively TRBD2 (5 bases). V dropped 1 base and J dropped 5 bases, with 14 bases sitting between them. This CDR3 region has 15 residues. Germline CDR1 SGHTA, CDR2 FQGTGA. CDR3 protein: CASSLMSGKAETQYF. CDR3 bases: TGTGCCAGCAGCTTAATGTCGGGAAAAGCGGAGACCCAGTACTTC. The whole variable domain, filled in from reference TRBV7-3 and TRBJ2-5, reads GAGVSQTPSNKVTEKGKYVELRCDPISGHTALYWYRQSLGQGPEFLIYFQGTGAADDSGLPNDRFFAVRPEGSVSTLKIQRTERGDSAVYLCASSLMSGKAETQYFGPGTRLLVL.

This clonotype was observed many times. The chain carries TRBV3-1 and TRBJ2-3; D remains unclear. This CDR3 is 13 amino acids long. Deletions cut 1 base from V and 4 bases from J, with 6 bases between. Looked up from germline, CDR1 is LGHDT and CDR2 is YNNKEL (reference sequence). CDR3 in DNA: TGTGCCAGCAGCCAAGGTAGTGCAGATACGCAGTATTTT. Translated: CASSQGSADTQYF.

In its sample, this clonotype was seen a few times. V and J are TRBV4-1 and TRBJ1-5; D gene ambiguous. Germline CDR1 and CDR2: MGHRA and YSYEKL. Trimming took 1 base from V and 8 from J, leaving 9 bases between them. The CDR3 is made up of 13 amino acids. Here the CDR3 DNA reads TGCGCCAGCAGCCAAGTCATCGCGGAGCCCCAGCATTTT. Translated, it gives CASSQVIAEPQHF.

This clonotype was picked up a small number of times. V and J are TRBV19 and TRBJ1-5; D uncertain. This CDR3 is built from 13 residues. Germline assignment: CDR1 LNHDA and CDR2 SQIVND (reference sequence). Trimming took 1 base from V and 5 from J, leaving 6 bases between them. The CDR3: CASSIVEDQPQHF. CDR3 bases: TGTGCCAGTAGTATAGTTGAAGATCAGCCCCAGCATTTT.

This clonotype was recorded a few times. V usage is TRBV5-1 and J usage is TRBJ1-2; no clear D gene. The germline gives CDR1 SGHRS, CDR2 YFSETQ. With 1 base removed from V and 6 bases from J, the gap between germline ends came to 16 bases. This CDR3 is built from 15 residues. The CDR3 spells CASSLPLGSGDGYTF. For the CDR3, the DNA is TGCGCCAGCAGCTTGCCCCTGGGTAGCGGCGATGGCTACACCTTC.

A few counts support this clonotype. The CDR3 sequence is CASSEQGFTEAFF. The CDR3 nucleotides read TGTGCCAGCAGTGAACAGGGTTTCACTGAAGCTTTCTTT. This chain uses TRBV2 with TRBJ1-1, with a weak D call TRBD1 (5 bases). Germline CDR1 and CDR2: SNHLY and FYNNEI. The CDR3 length is 13 residues. Trimming pared 2 bases from V and 4 bases from J, leaving 8 bases between.

At least ten counts were recorded for this clonotype. V gene TRBV15 combines with J gene TRBJ2-1; 7 bases match TRBD1. CDR3 size: 15 residues. The V gene's germline CDR1 is LNHNV and CDR2 YYDKDF (reference sequence). V lost 1 base, J lost 4 bases, and 4 bases stayed unmatched. For the CDR3, the DNA is TGTGCCACCAGCAGAGCCGGGACAGAGTACAATGAGCAGTTCTTC. This translates into CATSRAGTEYNEQFF.